This TCR beta chain is from a study of human T cells and chemical hapten exposure. Findings and caveats of the study: The count of PT1 expanded TCRs correlated positively with patch test score.

This clonotype was seen at least ten times. Its target is not known. TCRdb passed the RACE reads through MiXCR, listing each CDR3 protein once. The sample includes more than 65,000 distinct CDR3 sequences, roughly 7.6% seen only once; the top ten take approximately 1.5%. Time point of the sample: patch test 1, 2 weeks after DPC sensitization. This sample's treatment: therapeutic diphenylcyclopropenone sensitization with weekly scalp DPC. The sample here was whole blood, taken in connection with sensitization to the hapten diphenylcyclopropenone (DPC). This clonotype was sampled from a woman aged 25 to 39 with alopecia areata. Some clones in this sample may be carry-over from other donors' samples.

The CDR3 region has the DNA TGCAGCGCTGTAGACCTACATGGCTACACCTTC. It yields the protein CSAVDLHGYTF. This chain uses TRBV29-1 with TRBJ1-2; D call uncertain. The germline V and J ends were trimmed by 7 bases and 6 bases, with 12 bases remaining between them. The CDR3 has 11 amino acids. CDR1 SQVTM and CDR2 ANQGSEA come from the germline V gene.